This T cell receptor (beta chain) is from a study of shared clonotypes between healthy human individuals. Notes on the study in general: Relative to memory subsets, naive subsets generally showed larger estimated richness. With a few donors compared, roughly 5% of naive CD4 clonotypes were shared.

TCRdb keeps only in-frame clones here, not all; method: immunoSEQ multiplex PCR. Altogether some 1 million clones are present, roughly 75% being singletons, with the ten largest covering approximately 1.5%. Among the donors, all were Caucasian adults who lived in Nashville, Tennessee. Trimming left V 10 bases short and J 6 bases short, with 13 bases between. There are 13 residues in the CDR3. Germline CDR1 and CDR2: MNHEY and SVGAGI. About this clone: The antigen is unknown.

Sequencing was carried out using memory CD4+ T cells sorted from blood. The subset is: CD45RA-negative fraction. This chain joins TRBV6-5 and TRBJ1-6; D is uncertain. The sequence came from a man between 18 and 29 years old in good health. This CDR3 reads CATSGTSNSPLHF. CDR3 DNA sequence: TGTGCCACCTCGGGCACGAGTAATTCACCCCTCCACTTT.